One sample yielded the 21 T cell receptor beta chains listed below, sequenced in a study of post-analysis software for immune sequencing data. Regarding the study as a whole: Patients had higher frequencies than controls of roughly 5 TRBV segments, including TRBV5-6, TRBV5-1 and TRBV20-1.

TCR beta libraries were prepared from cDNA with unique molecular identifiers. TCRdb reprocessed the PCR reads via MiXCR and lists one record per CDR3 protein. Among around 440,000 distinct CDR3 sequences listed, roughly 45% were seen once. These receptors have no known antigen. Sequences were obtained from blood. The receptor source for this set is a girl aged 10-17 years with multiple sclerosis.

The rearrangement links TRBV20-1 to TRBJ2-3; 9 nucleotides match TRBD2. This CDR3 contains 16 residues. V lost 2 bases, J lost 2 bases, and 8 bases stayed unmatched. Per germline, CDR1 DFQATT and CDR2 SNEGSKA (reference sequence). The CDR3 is CSARPRLAEYTDTQYF. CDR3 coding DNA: TGCAGTGCTAGACCCCGACTAGCGGAGTACACAGATACGCAGTATTTT.

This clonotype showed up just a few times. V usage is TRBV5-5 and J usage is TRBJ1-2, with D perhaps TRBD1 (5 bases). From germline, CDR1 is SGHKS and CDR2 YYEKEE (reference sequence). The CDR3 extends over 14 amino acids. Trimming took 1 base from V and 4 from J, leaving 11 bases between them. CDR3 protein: CASSLQGMGYGYTF. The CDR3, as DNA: TGTGCCAGCAGCTTGCAGGGAATGGGCTATGGCTACACCTTC.

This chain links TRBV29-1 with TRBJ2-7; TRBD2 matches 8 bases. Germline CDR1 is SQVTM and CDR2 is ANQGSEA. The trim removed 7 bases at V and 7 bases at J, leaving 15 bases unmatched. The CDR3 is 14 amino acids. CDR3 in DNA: TGCAGCGCTTCTCTAGCGGGCTATTACAATGAGCAGTACTTC. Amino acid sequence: CSASLAGYYNEQYF.

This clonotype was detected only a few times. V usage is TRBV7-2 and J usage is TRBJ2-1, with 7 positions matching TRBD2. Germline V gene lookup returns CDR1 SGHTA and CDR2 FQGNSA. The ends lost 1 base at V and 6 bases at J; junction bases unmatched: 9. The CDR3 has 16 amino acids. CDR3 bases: TGTGCCAGCAGCTTAGTTGCGGGAGTGGGGGGCAATGAGCAGTTCTTC. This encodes CASSLVAGVGGNEQFF.

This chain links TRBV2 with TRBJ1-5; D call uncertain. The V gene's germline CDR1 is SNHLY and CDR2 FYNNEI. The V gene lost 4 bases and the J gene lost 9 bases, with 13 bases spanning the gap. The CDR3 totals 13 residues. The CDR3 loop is CASSVQNRPPQHF. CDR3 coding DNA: TGTGCCAGCAGTGTTCAGAATAGGCCGCCCCAGCATTTT.

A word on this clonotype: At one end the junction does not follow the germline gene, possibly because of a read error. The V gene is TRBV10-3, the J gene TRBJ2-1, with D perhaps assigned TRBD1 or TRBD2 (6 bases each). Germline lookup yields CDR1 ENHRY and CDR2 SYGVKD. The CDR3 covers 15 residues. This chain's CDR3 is CAISKGGYSYNEQCF. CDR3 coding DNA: TGTGCCATCAGTAAGGGGGGATACTCCTACAATGAGCAGTGCTTC.

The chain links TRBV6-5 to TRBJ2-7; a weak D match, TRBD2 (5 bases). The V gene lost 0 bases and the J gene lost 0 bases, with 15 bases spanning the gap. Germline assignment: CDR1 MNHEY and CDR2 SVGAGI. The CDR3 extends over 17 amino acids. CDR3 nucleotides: TGTGCCAGCAGTTACTCGGGTCCCGGGGTTAACTCCTACGAGCAGTACTTC. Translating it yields CASSYSGPGVNSYEQYF.

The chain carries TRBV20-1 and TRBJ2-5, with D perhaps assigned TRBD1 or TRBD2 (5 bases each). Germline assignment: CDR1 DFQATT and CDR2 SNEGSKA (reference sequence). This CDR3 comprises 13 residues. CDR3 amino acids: CRTAGRARETQYF. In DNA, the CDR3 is TGCAGGACGGCGGGCAGGGCTAGGGAGACCCAGTACTTC.

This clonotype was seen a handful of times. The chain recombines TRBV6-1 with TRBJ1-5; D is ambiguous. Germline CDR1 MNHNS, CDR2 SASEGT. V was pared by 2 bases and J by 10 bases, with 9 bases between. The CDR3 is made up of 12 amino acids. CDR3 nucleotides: TGTGCCAGCAGTGAAAATCTTGGTCCCCAGCATTTT. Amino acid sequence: CASSENLGPQHF.

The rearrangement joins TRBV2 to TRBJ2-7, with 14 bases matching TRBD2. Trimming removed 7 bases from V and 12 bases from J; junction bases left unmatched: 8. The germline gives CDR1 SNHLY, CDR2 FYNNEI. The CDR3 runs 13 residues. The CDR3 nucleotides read TGTGCCAGCAACTCCGGGACTAGCGGGAGATTGTACTTC. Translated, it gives CASNSGTSGRLYF. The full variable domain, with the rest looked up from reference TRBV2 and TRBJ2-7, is EPEVTQTPSHQVTQMGQEVILRCVPISNHLYFYWYRQILGQKVEFLVSFYNNEISEKSEIFDDQFSVERPDGSNFTLKIRSTKLEDSAMYFCASNSGTSGRLYFGPGTRLTVT.

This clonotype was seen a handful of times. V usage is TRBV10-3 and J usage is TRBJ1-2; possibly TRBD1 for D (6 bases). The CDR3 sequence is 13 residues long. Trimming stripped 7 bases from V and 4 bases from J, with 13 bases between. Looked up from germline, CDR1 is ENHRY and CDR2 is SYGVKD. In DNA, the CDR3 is TGTGCCATCACGCCGGGACAACGCTATGGCTACACCTTC. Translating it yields CAITPGQRYGYTF.

CDR3 sequence reads: CASSFPGNTQYF. The CDR3, as DNA: TGTGCCAGCAGTTTCCCAGGAAATACGCAGTATTTT. The rearrangement joins TRBV12-3 or TRBV12-4 to TRBJ2-3; D not certain. The ends were cut back, 3 bases at V and 7 bases at J, with 8 bases in the middle. This CDR3 has 12 amino acids.

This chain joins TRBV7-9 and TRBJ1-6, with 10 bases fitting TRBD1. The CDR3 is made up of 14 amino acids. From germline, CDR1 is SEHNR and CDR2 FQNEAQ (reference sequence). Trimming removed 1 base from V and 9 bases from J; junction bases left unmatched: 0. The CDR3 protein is CASSLGTGGSPLHF. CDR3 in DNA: TGTGCCAGCAGCTTAGGGACAGGGGGTTCACCCCTCCACTTT.

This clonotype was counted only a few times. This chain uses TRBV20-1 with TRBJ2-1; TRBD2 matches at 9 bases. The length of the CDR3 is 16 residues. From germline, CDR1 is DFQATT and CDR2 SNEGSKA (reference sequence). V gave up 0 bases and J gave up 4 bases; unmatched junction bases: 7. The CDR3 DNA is TGCAGTGCTAGAGATCTCAGCGGGAGGATGTACAATGAGCAGTTCTTC. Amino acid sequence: CSARDLSGRMYNEQFF.

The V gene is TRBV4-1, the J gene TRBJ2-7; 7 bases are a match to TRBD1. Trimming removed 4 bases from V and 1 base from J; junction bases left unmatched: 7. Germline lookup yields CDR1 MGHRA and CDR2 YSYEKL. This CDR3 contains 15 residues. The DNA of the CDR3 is TGCGCCAGCAGCCCCCAATTGACAGGGTCCTACGAGCAGTACTTC. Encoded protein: CASSPQLTGSYEQYF.

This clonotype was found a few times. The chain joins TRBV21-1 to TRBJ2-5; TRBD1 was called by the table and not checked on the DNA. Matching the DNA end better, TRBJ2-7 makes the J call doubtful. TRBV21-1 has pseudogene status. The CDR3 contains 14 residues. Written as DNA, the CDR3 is TGTGCCAGCGGGGGGCCAGTCTTGTTGTACGAGCAGTACTTC. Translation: CASGGPVLLYEQYF.

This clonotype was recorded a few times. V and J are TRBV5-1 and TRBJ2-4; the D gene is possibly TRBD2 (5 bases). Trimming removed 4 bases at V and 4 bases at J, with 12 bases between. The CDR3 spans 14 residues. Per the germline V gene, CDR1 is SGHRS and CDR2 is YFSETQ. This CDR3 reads CASSKGLEKNIQYF. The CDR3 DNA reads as TGCGCCAGCAGCAAAGGACTCGAGAAAAACATTCAGTACTTC.

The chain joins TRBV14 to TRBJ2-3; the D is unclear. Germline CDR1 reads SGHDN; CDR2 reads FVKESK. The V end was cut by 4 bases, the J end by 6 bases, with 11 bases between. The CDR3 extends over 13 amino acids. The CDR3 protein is CASSPTMRDTQYF. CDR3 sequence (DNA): TGTGCCAGCAGCCCCACCATGAGGGATACGCAGTATTTT.

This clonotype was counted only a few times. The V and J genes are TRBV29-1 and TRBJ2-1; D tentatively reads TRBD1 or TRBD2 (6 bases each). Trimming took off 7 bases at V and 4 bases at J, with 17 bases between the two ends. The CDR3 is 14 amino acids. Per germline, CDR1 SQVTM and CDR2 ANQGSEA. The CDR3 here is CSALEGGRYNEQFF. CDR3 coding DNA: TGCAGCGCCCTAGAAGGGGGGCGATACAATGAGCAGTTCTTC.

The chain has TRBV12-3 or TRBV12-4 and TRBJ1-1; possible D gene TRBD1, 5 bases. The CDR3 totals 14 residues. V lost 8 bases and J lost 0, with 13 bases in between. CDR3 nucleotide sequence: TGTGCCAGCGCCCGCTCCAGGGTGAACACTGAAGCTTTCTTT. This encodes CASARSRVNTEAFF.

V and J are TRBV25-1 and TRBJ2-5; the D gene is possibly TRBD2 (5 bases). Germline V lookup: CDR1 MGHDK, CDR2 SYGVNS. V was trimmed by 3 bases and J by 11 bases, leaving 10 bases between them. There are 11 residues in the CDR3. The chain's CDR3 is CASSDGTRQYF. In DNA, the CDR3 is TGTGCCAGCAGTGACGGTACTAGGCAGTACTTC.